This TCR beta chain derives from a study of PD-1 blockade in mismatch repair-deficient tumors. Study-wide background: Patients had over ten mismatch repair-deficient cancer types and were previously treated and progressing.

Looked up from germline, CDR1 is LNHDA and CDR2 is SQIVND (reference sequence). The CDR3 runs 16 residues. V gave up 1 base and J gave up 3 bases; unmatched junction bases: 5. Study-wide results and caveats: After pembrolizumab, tumor-resident clones rose rapidly, then generally contracted before radiologic responses.

As for this clone: Its target is not known.

Profiled with immunoSEQ multiplex PCR; TCRdb holds only in-frame clones, not every one. The sample holds under 75,000 clones, 70% to 90% seen once. The origin of this receptor is an adult with mismatch repair-deficient cancer. The chain joins TRBV19 to TRBJ2-1, with 8 bases fitting TRBD2. Sequenced here: peripheral blood, sampled 52 weeks after starting pembrolizumab. CDR3 amino acids: CASSIADSGIYNEQFF. CDR3 coding DNA: TGTGCCAGTAGTATAGCTGATAGCGGGATCTACAATGAGCAGTTCTTC.